The T cell receptor (beta chain) under discussion was sequenced for a study of blood T cell repertoires in COVID-19. At the level of the study: From T cells, B-cell-depleted T cells, or PBMCs came the material, which was cDNA or gDNA.

Germline V CDR1 and CDR2: SGDLS, YYNGEE. V was clipped by 3 bases and J by 4 bases, with 7 bases between them. This CDR3 contains 13 residues. Adults between roughly 18 and 95 years of age took part from about 24 US areas. TCRdb keeps only in-frame clones here, not all; method: immunoSEQ multiplex PCR. Among 150,000 or so clones listed, roughly 89% were seen once. This TCR was sampled from a woman between 45 and 60 years old who had been exposed to COVID-19. The rearrangement uses TRBV9 and TRBJ1-4, with D maybe TRBD1 (6 bases). Source material: PBMCs or T cells enriched from blood (not recorded which). CDR3 sequence: CASSGDINEKLFF. The CDR3 nucleotides are TGTGCCAGCAGCGGGGACATTAATGAAAAACTGTTTTTT.